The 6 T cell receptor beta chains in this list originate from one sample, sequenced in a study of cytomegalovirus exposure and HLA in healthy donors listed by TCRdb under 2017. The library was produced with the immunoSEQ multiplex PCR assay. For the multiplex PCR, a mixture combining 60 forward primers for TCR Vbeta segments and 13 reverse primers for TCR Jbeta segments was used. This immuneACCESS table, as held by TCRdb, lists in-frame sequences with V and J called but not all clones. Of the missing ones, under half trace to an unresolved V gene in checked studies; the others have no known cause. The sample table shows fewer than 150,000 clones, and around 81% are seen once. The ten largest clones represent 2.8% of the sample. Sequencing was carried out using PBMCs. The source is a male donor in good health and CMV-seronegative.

For the CDR3, the DNA is TGTGCCAGCAGCCCAGGATTTGGCGCCACCGGGGAGCTGTTTTTT. Protein: CASSPGFGATGELFF. The chain uses TRBV7-6 and TRBJ2-2; D gene ambiguous. From germline, CDR1 is SGHVS and CDR2 FNYEAQ. Deletions cut 5 bases from V and 4 bases from J, with 14 bases between. The CDR3 totals 15 residues. Based on the CDR3 plus reference TRBV7-6 and TRBJ2-2, the full variable domain is GAGVSQSPRYKVTKRGQDVALRCDPISGHVSLYWYRQALGQGPEFLTYFNYEAQQDKSGLPNDRFSAERPEGSISTLTIQRTEQRDSAMYRCASSPGFGATGELFFGEGSRLTVL.

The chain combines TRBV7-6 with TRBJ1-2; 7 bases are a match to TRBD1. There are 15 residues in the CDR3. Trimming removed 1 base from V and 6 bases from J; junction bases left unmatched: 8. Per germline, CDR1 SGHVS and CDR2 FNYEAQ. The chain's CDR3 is CASSLDTGASHGYTF. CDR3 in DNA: TGTGCCAGCAGCTTAGACACAGGGGCTAGTCATGGCTACACCTTC.

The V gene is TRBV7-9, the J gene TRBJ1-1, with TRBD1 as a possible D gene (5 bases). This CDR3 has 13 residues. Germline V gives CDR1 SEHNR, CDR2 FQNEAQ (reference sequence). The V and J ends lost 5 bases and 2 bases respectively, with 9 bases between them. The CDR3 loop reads CASSTQGNTEAFF. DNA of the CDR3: TGTGCCAGCAGCACCCAGGGAAACACTGAAGCTTTCTTT.

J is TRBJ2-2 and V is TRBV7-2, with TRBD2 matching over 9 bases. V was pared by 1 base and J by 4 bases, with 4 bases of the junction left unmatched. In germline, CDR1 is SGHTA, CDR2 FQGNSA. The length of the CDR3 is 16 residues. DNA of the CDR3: TGTGCCAGCAGCTTAGTTCCTAGCGGGATCACCGGGGAGCTGTTTTTT. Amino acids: CASSLVPSGITGELFF. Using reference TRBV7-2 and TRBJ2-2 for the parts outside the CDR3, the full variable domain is GAGVSQSPSNKVTEKGKDVELRCDPISGHTALYWYRQSLGQGLEFLIYFQGNSAPDKSGLPSDRFSAERTGGSVSTLTIQRTQQEDSAVYLCASSLVPSGITGELFFGEGSRLTVL.

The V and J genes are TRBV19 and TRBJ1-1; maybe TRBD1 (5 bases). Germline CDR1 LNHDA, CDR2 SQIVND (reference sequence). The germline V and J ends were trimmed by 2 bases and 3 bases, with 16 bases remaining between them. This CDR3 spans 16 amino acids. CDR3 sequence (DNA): TGTGCCAGTAGTATACCGGGGGAGGTATGGGACACTGAAGCTTTCTTT. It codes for CASSIPGEVWDTEAFF.

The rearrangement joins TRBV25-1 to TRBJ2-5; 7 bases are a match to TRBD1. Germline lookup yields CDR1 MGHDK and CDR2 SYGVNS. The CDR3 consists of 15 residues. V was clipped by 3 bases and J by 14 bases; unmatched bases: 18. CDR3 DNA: TGTGCCAGCAGTGACCGGAACAGGGGCCTCCCTGGTTTATACTTC. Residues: CASSDRNRGLPGLYF.